A single sample is the source of the 7 T cell receptor beta chains below, sequenced in a study of OX40 agonist ivuxolimab in advanced cancers. The repertoire was sequenced with immunoSEQ multiplex PCR; TCRdb's copy has only in-frame clones and lacks some. Among 72,000 or so clones listed, around nine tenths were seen once. The starting material was CD4+ or CD8+ T cells sorted from blood, obtained in a trial of the OX40 agonist ivuxolimab. The receptor source for this set is an adult with an advanced solid tumor such as melanoma, head and neck, liver or kidney cancer.

Worth noting for this clone: Other DNA sequences within the sample encode an identical CDR3. The rearrangement links TRBV6-5 to TRBJ2-1; TRBD1 agrees at 7 bases. J lost 1 base, V lost 9 bases, and 3 bases had no gene match. The CDR3 length is 13 residues. Germline V CDR1 and CDR2: MNHEY, SVGAGI. The CDR3 DNA is TGTGCCAGTCGGGGACAGTCCTACAATGAGCAGTTCTTC. Translated: CASRGQSYNEQFF.

This chain joins TRBV11-2 and TRBJ2-7; 10 bases are a match to TRBD1. The germline V gene encodes CDR1 SGHAT and CDR2 FQNNGV. V shed 5 bases, J shed 4 bases, and the junction held 5 bases outside the gene matches. The CDR3 spans 14 residues. CDR3 loop: CASSAGTGVYEQYF. CDR3 DNA sequence: TGTGCCAGCAGCGCCGGGACAGGGGTTTACGAGCAGTACTTC.

This clone was seen a single time. This sequence joins TRBV5-8 and TRBJ1-6; tentatively, D is TRBD1 (5 bases). V was clipped by 4 bases and J by 7 bases, with 12 bases between them. This CDR3 region has 14 residues. Germline V gene data show CDR1 as SGHTS and CDR2 as YDEGEE. CDR3 nucleotides: TGTGCCAGCAGCCGAGGGACGCTAAATTCACCCCTCCACTTT. This translates into CASSRGTLNSPLHF.

The chain combines TRBV5-1 with TRBJ1-4; D perhaps matches TRBD1 (6 bases). Trimming stripped 0 bases from V and 0 bases from J, with 9 bases between. In germline, CDR1 is SGHRS, CDR2 YFSETQ. The CDR3 runs 16 residues. The CDR3 sequence is CASSLAGGTTNEKLFF. DNA for the CDR3: TGCGCCAGCAGCTTGGCCGGGGGCACAACTAATGAAAAACTGTTTTTT.

The V gene is TRBV6-6, the J gene TRBJ2-7; D unclear. CDR3 length: 14 amino acids. The germline gives CDR1 MNHNY, CDR2 SVGAGI (reference sequence). V shed 0 bases and J shed 1 base, with 7 bases lying between them. This CDR3 is CASSYSGQSYEQYF. The CDR3 coding sequence is TGTGCCAGCAGTTACTCTGGGCAATCCTACGAGCAGTACTTC.

The chain links TRBV4-2 to TRBJ1-2; no definite D call. The CDR3 is 17 residues long. Trimming took 0 bases from V and 8 from J, leaving 22 bases between them. Per germline, CDR1 LGHNA and CDR2 YNFKEQ. The CDR3 here is CASSQDQGDGEPRGYTF. The CDR3 DNA is TGTGCCAGCAGCCAAGATCAAGGAGACGGGGAGCCCAGAGGCTACACCTTC.

The V call is TRBV19, the J call TRBJ1-2, with D maybe TRBD1 (5 bases). Trimming stripped 5 bases from V and 2 bases from J, with 9 bases between. The CDR3 is made up of 13 amino acids. Germline loops: CDR1 LNHDA, CDR2 SQIVND (reference sequence). The DNA for the CDR3 is TGTGCCAGTAGTGTCTGGGACAACTATGGCTACACCTTC. This gives the protein CASSVWDNYGYTF.